Given below is one T cell receptor (beta chain) in context. The same CDR3 also results from other DNA sequences found in this sample. These data originate in a study of shared clonotypes between healthy human individuals. With 6 bases removed from V and 5 bases from J, the gap between germline ends came to 4 bases. CDR3 length equals 11 residues. The V gene's germline CDR1 is ENHRY and CDR2 SYGVKD. Authors' processing steps: ImmunoSEQ output lacked quality scores and full-length reads, limiting matched filtering. The data were produced by immunoSEQ multiplex PCR, yet TCRdb's version contains in-frame clones alone and is incomplete. D and trimming were read from the DNA, whereas the V and J calls and clone size are those reported in that table. The table has roughly 1,500,000 clones, approximately 98.5% seen once.

The V gene is TRBV10-3, the J gene TRBJ2-2; the D is unclear. Sequencing was performed on naive CD4+ T cells sorted from blood. The subset was: CD45RA+ positively selected. The sequence came from a man between 25 and 39 years old in good health. The CDR3 sequence: CAIRGTGELFF. DNA for the CDR3: TGTGCCATCAGGGGTACCGGGGAGCTGTTTTTT.